Below are 15 T cell receptor beta chains sequenced from a single sample in a study of vaccination and CD4 T cells after COVID-19 (dated by TCRdb to the early 2020s). Libraries came from PCR. The sequencer was an Illumina iSeq 100. DNA from cultured CD4+ T cells was subjected to TCR sequencing with the Oncomine TCR Beta short-read assay at the Johns Hopkins FTIC core. Starting from the raw public reads, TCRdb applied fastp trimming at Q25, assembled clones with MiXCR and retained in-frame beta chains. Each entry merges the rows of one CDR3 protein and shows their most common DNA and genes. Here the sample has approximately 12,000 distinct CDR3 sequences; roughly 57% occur a single time. Of the sample, approximately 8% falls within the top ten clones. No antigen has been identified for these receptors. The treatment or condition label for this specimen denotes: approximately nine-day PBMC culture with coronavirus spike peptide pools or control peptides (ViraFEST assay).

Input material: CD4+ T cells from blood, cultured in vitro. The source is a human donor who had recovered from COVID-19.

This rearrangement joins TRBV5-1 to TRBJ1-5, with D possibly being TRBD1 (5 bases). Germline V lookup: CDR1 SGHRS, CDR2 YFSETQ. The CDR3 length is 15 residues. The germline V and J ends were trimmed by 0 bases and 3 bases, with 10 bases remaining between them. The CDR3 DNA reads TGCGCCAGCAGCTTGGGGACAAACTCCAATCAGCCCCAGCATTTT. Its translation: CASSLGTNSNQPQHF.

This clonotype was counted a few times. The chain employs TRBV20-1 and TRBJ2-6; D gene ambiguous. CDR3 length equals 14 residues. V was pared by 6 bases and J by 3 bases, with 12 bases between. Germline V gives CDR1 DFQATT, CDR2 SNEGSKA (reference sequence). The CDR3 DNA follows: TGCAGTGCACGCATTCGGGTTGGGGCCAACGTCCTGACTTTC. Translation gives CSARIRVGANVLTF.

The V and J genes are TRBV7-9 and TRBJ2-6; no definite D call. Per germline, CDR1 SEHNR and CDR2 FQNEAQ (reference sequence). V lost 1 base and J 2 bases, leaving 6 bases between the germline ends. The CDR3 covers 15 residues. In nucleotides, the CDR3 is TGTGCCAGCAGCTTAGATTCGGCTGGGGCCAACGTCCTGACTTTC. It encodes CASSLDSAGANVLTF.

V usage is TRBV10-3 and J usage is TRBJ2-5; unclear D gene. In germline, CDR1 is ENHRY, CDR2 SYGVKD. The CDR3 contains 12 residues. The ends were cut back, 3 bases at V and 2 bases at J, with 4 bases in the middle. The CDR3 sequence is CAISEPQETQYF. The CDR3 DNA reads TGTGCCATCAGTGAACCTCAAGAGACCCAGTACTTC.

The V gene is TRBV2, the J gene TRBJ2-3; TRBD2 agrees at 8 bases. The CDR3 runs to 15 residues. The V and J ends lost 7 bases and 0 bases, in that order; junction bases with no gene match: 6. Germline V gene data show CDR1 as SNHLY and CDR2 as FYNNEI. For the CDR3, the DNA is TGTGCCAGCAAGAGACTAGCGACCAGCACAGATACGCAGTATTTT. This sequence encodes CASKRLATSTDTQYF. The entire variable domain, with the rest obtained from reference TRBV2 and TRBJ2-3, is as follows: EPEVTQTPSHQVTQMGQEVILRCVPISNHLYFYWYRQILGQKVEFLVSFYNNEISEKSEIFDDQFSVERPDGSNFTLKIRSTKLEDSAMYFCASKRLATSTDTQYFGPGTRLTVL.

In this sample, this clonotype turned up a few times. The V gene is TRBV7-2, the J gene TRBJ1-5; D is perhaps TRBD1 (6 bases). Germline V gene lookup returns CDR1 SGHTA and CDR2 FQGNSA. This CDR3 region has 15 residues. V was pared by 2 bases and J by 1 base, with 9 bases between. The CDR3 loop reads CASSLRGGSNQPQHF. In DNA form, the CDR3 reads TGTGCCAGCAGCTTAAGGGGGGGCAGCAATCAGCCCCAGCATTTT. The whole variable domain, remainder taken from reference TRBV7-2 and TRBJ1-5, is GAGVSQSPSNKVTEKGKDVELRCDPISGHTALYWYRQSLGQGLEFLIYFQGNSAPDKSGLPSDRFSAERTGGSVSTLTIQRTQQEDSAVYLCASSLRGGSNQPQHFGDGTRLSIL.

This clonotype came up a few times. This chain links TRBV27 with TRBJ1-1; D gene ambiguous. V lost 5 bases, J lost 2 bases, and 9 bases lay in between. CDR3 length equals 13 residues. Per the germline V gene, CDR1 is MNHEY and CDR2 is SMNVEV (reference sequence). DNA of the CDR3: TGTGCCAGCAGTGGAAGGGTAAACACTGAAGCTTTCTTT. Protein product: CASSGRVNTEAFF.

The V call is TRBV5-4, the J call TRBJ2-3, with D possibly matching TRBD2 (5 bases). The CDR3 totals 16 residues. V was cut by 4 bases and J by 5 bases, with 20 bases left in between. Per the germline V gene, CDR1 is SGHNT and CDR2 is YYREEE (reference sequence). CDR3 in amino acids: CASSPRSGIYEDTQYF. The CDR3 DNA sequence: TGTGCCAGCAGCCCACGTTCCGGGATCTATGAAGATACGCAGTATTTT.

This clonotype was seen a handful of times. This chain joins TRBV7-2 and TRBJ1-6; D call uncertain. V was pared by 1 base and J by 7 bases, with 11 bases between. CDR1 and CDR2 (germline): SGHTA, FQGNSA. The CDR3 totals 15 residues. The DNA for the CDR3 is TGTGCCAGCAGCTTAGTAGGTCCAGTGAATTCACCCCTCCACTTT. It encodes CASSLVGPVNSPLHF. The full variable domain, its missing parts supplied by reference TRBV7-2 and TRBJ1-6, is GAGVSQSPSNKVTEKGKDVELRCDPISGHTALYWYRQSLGQGLEFLIYFQGNSAPDKSGLPSDRFSAERTGGSVSTLTIQRTQQEDSAVYLCASSLVGPVNSPLHFGNGTRLTVT.

This clonotype was observed once. The rearrangement uses TRBV20-1 and TRBJ2-5; the match to TRBD2 covers 8 bases. V lost 5 bases and J lost 2; bases outside the gene matches: 4. Germline-derived CDR1 and CDR2 are DFQATT and SNEGSKA (reference sequence). The CDR3 has 13 amino acids. The CDR3 region is CSAPGGTQETQYF. The DNA for the CDR3 is TGCAGTGCTCCGGGGGGGACTCAAGAGACCCAGTACTTC.

The chain combines TRBV20-1 with TRBJ1-5; D might be TRBD1 (5 bases). The CDR3 spans 13 residues. Trimming cost V 6 bases and J 5 bases, with 14 bases left between them. CDR1 is DFQATT and CDR2 is SNEGSKA in the germline V gene (reference sequence). The CDR3 here is CSAHRQTHQPQHF. CDR3 DNA: TGCAGTGCCCACCGACAGACTCATCAGCCCCAGCATTTT.

This CDR3 is CASQDRRDYGYTF. For the CDR3, the DNA is TGTGCCAGCCAGGACAGACGCGACTATGGCTACACCTTC. The J gene is TRBJ1-2, the V gene TRBV28; the D gene is possibly TRBD1 (6 bases). V lost 8 bases and J 3 bases, leaving 13 bases between the germline ends. Germline V lookup: CDR1 MDHEN, CDR2 SYDVKM. CDR3 length equals 13 residues.

The J gene is TRBJ2-7, the V gene TRBV14; TRBD2 matches at 9 bases. CDR1 is SGHDN, CDR2 FVKESK, per germline. There are 15 residues in the CDR3. Losses at the gene ends were 1 base for V and 4 bases for J; bases not matched to a gene: 5. CDR3 DNA: TGTGCCAGCAGCCAAGTTTTTAGCGGGAGTTACGAGCAGTACTTC. It translates to CASSQVFSGSYEQYF.

The chain couples TRBV20-1 to TRBJ2-4, with D perhaps given as TRBD1 or TRBD2 (6 bases each). Per germline, CDR1 DFQATT and CDR2 SNEGSKA (reference sequence). The CDR3 consists of 14 residues. Trimming cost V 3 bases and J 2 bases, with 11 bases left between them. CDR3 bases: TGCAGTGCTAGTGGGGGGCGAACCAAAAACATTCAGTACTTC. Translating gives CSASGGRTKNIQYF.

J is TRBJ1-2 and V is TRBV10-3; D is perhaps TRBD1 (6 bases). V was trimmed by 9 bases and J by 4 bases, leaving 15 bases between them. This CDR3 is 13 amino acids long. Germline CDR1 reads ENHRY; CDR2 reads SYGVKD. CDR3 sequence reads: CAMTDRQGYGYTF. CDR3 nucleotide sequence: TGTGCCATGACAGACAGGCAGGGCTATGGCTACACCTTC.